The sequence of this T cell receptor (beta chain) was determined in a study of T-cell memory formation after mild COVID-19. Study-wide results and limits: Contracting CD4+ clones were located mainly in CM and EM, and CD8+ clones in EMRA.

TCRdb processed the 5' RACE reads anew with MiXCR; each CDR3 protein has one entry. The sample yields approximately 500,000 distinct CDR3 sequences, roughly 25% seen once. This clonotype was counted only a few times. The target antigen is unknown. The TCR sequence derives from an adult woman who had mild COVID-19 (a few samples of this study predate the infection). Cell type and time point are not known. Sequenced material: PBMCs or a T cell subset sorted from them (not recorded which).

In DNA, the CDR3 is TGTGCCTGGAGTACTAGCGACTCACCCAGTCAGTACTTC. This codes for CAWSTSDSPSQYF. V gene TRBV30 combines with J gene TRBJ2-7; 7 bases fit TRBD2. V shed 2 bases and J 10 bases; nucleotides not matched to a gene: 11. The CDR3 totals 13 residues. CDR1 and CDR2 (germline): GTSNPN, SVGIG (reference sequence).